Listed here are 5 T cell receptor beta chains from one sample, sequenced in a study of human T cells and chemical hapten exposure (dated by TCRdb to the early 2020s). Receptor libraries were prepared by RACE. Sequencing relied on a NextSeq 500. Through fastp at Q25 and MiXCR, TCRdb rebuilt clones from the public reads, retaining in-frame beta chains. Every distinct CDR3 protein forms one entry, paired with its most common genes and DNA. The sample table contains some 350,000 distinct CDR3 sequences; only one count was recorded for 6% to 7% of them. Under 7% of the sample is in the top ten clones. The sample's time point label, decoded: patch test 2, 6 weeks after DPC sensitization. This sample's treatment or condition label indicates: therapeutic diphenylcyclopropenone sensitization with weekly scalp DPC. Sequencing was performed on whole blood, taken in connection with sensitization to the hapten diphenylcyclopropenone (DPC). The receptors here all came from a young woman with alopecia areata. Some clones in this sample may be carry-over from other donors' samples.

Only a few counts were recorded for this clonotype. V and J are TRBV4-2 and TRBJ2-1; 7 bases map to TRBD1. V shed 0 bases, J shed 7 bases, and the junction held 3 bases outside the gene matches. This CDR3 is 14 amino acids long. Germline CDR1 is LGHNA and CDR2 is YNFKEQ. The CDR3 loop is CASSQDLDRNEQFF. CDR3 coding DNA: TGTGCCAGCAGCCAAGATCTGGACAGGAATGAGCAGTTCTTC.

This clonotype was seen only a few times. The chain combines TRBV4-3 with TRBJ1-5; weak D call: TRBD1 (5 bases). This CDR3 is 16 amino acids long. Germline values: CDR1 LGHNA, CDR2 YSLEER. V lost 1 base and J 2 bases, leaving 12 bases between the germline ends. The CDR3 here is CASSQGWGVRNQPQHF. DNA of the CDR3: TGCGCCAGCAGCCAAGGATGGGGGGTTCGCAATCAGCCCCAGCATTTT.

This sequence joins TRBV4-2 and TRBJ1-6; D possibly corresponds to TRBD1 (5 bases). V was shortened by 7 bases and J by 7 bases, with 14 bases between the two germline ends. Germline CDR1 is LGHNA and CDR2 is YNFKEQ. The CDR3 has 14 amino acids. CDR3 in DNA: TGTGCCAGCAAATTTCAGGGTTCCAATTCACCCCTCCACTTT. It translates to CASKFQGSNSPLHF.

This clonotype was observed at least ten times. The CDR3 reads CASSRTDTQYF. DNA of the CDR3: TGTGCCAGCAGCCGCACAGATACGCAGTATTTT. J is TRBJ2-3 and V is TRBV7-2; D remains unclear. V dropped 5 bases and J dropped 1 base, with 1 base sitting between them. Germline-derived CDR1 and CDR2 are SGHTA and FQGNSA. This CDR3 region has 11 residues.

This clonotype was found many times. The chain is built from TRBV10-3 and TRBJ2-6; D perhaps matches TRBD1 (5 bases). V gave up 7 bases and J gave up 3 bases, with 10 bases separating them. Germline V CDR1 and CDR2: ENHRY, SYGVKD. This CDR3 spans 14 amino acids. In DNA, the CDR3 is TGTGCCATCAAACAGGCAGGTGGGGCCAACGTCCTGACTTTC. Amino acid sequence: CAIKQAGGANVLTF.